These 13 T cell receptor beta chains were all obtained from the same sample, sequenced in a study of molecular identifiers for immune sequencing clone quantification (dated by TCRdb to the late 2010s). The library was produced with PCR. The sequencer was a NextSeq 500. The raw public data were reprocessed by TCRdb itself: fastp quality trimming at Q25, MiXCR clonotype calling, in-frame beta chains only. When rows share a CDR3 protein, they turn into one entry using the most common DNA and genes. Within this sample are approximately 590,000 distinct CDR3 sequences, with 25% of them counted one time only. The ten largest clones represent about 0.84% of the sample. Sample: naive CD8+ T cells from blood, with Jurkat cell RNA spiked in. Taken with the paper, the label for cell subset or site translates to: FACS-sorted CD8+CD4-CCR7+CD45RA+ naive T cells. These receptors all stem from a human donor in good health. Some libraries in this study had Jurkat cell RNA spiked in.

The V gene is TRBV5-1, the J gene TRBJ1-1; D remains unclear. The germline V gene has CDR1 SGHRS and CDR2 YFSETQ. This CDR3 spans 15 amino acids. The V and J ends lost 4 bases and 6 bases respectively, with 19 bases between them. This chain's CDR3 is CASSPVGILSPEAFF. In nucleotides, the CDR3 is TGCGCCAGCAGCCCAGTAGGCATTCTAAGCCCTGAAGCTTTCTTT.

This clonotype was observed once. Just one base apart from a much larger clone, this may be a read error. V is TRBV5-3 and J is TRBJ2-7; 7 bases line up with TRBD2. TRBV5-3 is reported as an ORF; its role is uncertain. CDR3 length: 15 residues. The CDR3 sequence: CVSSLWASGLDEQYF. The CDR3 DNA is TGTGTCAGCAGCTTGTGGGCTAGCGGCTTGGACGAGCAGTACTTC.

Details on this clonotype: One base away lies a much larger clone, so this may be a sequencing read error. J is TRBJ2-5 and V is TRBV13; D remains ambiguous. The CDR3 spans 14 residues. The V and J ends lost 6 bases and 2 bases respectively, with 13 bases between them. Germline CDR1 and CDR2: PRHDT and FYEKMQ (reference sequence). Here the CDR3 DNA reads TGTGCCAGCAGACCCTGTGGAGCTCAAGAGACCCAGTACTTC. This gives the protein CASRPCGAQETQYF.

In this sample, this clonotype turned up a few times. The chain carries TRBV3-1 and TRBJ2-7; TRBD2 aligns across 7 bases. Trimming at V came to 3 bases and at J to 3 bases, leaving 5 bases not matched to a gene. CDR1 is LGHDT, CDR2 YNNKEL, per germline (reference sequence). The CDR3 runs to 14 residues. The DNA of the CDR3 is TGTGCCAGCAGCCATGGGCGGGAGTTCTACGAGCAGTACTTC. Encoded protein: CASSHGREFYEQYF.

This clonotype has more than one count but fewer than ten. This chain links TRBV9 with TRBJ2-2; D is undetermined. The CDR3 covers 13 residues. Germline V gene data show CDR1 as SGDLS and CDR2 as YYNGEE. V was pared by 3 bases and J by 6 bases, with 9 bases between. The CDR3 region is CASSASAPGELFF. As DNA, the CDR3 is TGTGCCAGCAGCGCGTCCGCTCCCGGGGAGCTGTTTTTT.

This clonotype was seen repeatedly, ten times or more. The V and J genes are TRBV7-9 and TRBJ1-1; D may be TRBD1 (6 bases). Germline V gives CDR1 SEHNR, CDR2 FQNEAQ (reference sequence). The CDR3 is 14 amino acids. V was trimmed by 4 bases and J by 1 base, leaving 10 bases between them. CDR3 amino acids: CASSSTGPNTEAFF. CDR3 coding DNA: TGTGCCAGCAGCTCCACAGGGCCGAACACTGAAGCTTTCTTT.

This clonotype was seen at least ten times. This chain joins TRBV27 and TRBJ2-3, with D unclear. The V end was cut by 3 bases, the J end by 8 bases, with 12 bases between. The CDR3 spans 13 residues. CDR1 and CDR2 (germline): MNHEY, SMNVEV (reference sequence). CDR3 DNA: TGTGCCAGCAGTTTTTCTGGCTCGGTTACGCAGTATTTT. Its translation is CASSFSGSVTQYF.

This clonotype was seen only a few times. This chain uses TRBV15 with TRBJ2-7; 13 bases fit TRBD2. After removal of 3 bases from V and 0 bases from J, the junction contained 8 bases not matched to a gene. In germline, CDR1 is LNHNV, CDR2 YYDKDF (reference sequence). CDR3 length: 18 residues. Here the CDR3 reads CATSSRLAGGLSSYEQYF. For the CDR3, the DNA is TGTGCCACCAGCAGTCGACTAGCGGGAGGCCTGAGCTCCTACGAGCAGTACTTC.

V usage is TRBV20-1 and J usage is TRBJ2-7; D unresolved. CDR1 DFQATT and CDR2 SNEGSKA come from the germline V gene (reference sequence). With 1 base removed from V and 3 bases from J, the gap between germline ends came to 10 bases. This CDR3 comprises 13 residues. In nucleotides, the CDR3 is TGCAGTGCTAGAGGCAGTACGATCTACGAGCAGTACTTC. This sequence encodes CSARGSTIYEQYF.

CDR3 nucleotide sequence: TGCGCCAGCAGCCAAGTAAGACCTAGCACAGATACGCAGTATTTT. Amino acids: CASSQVRPSTDTQYF. The rearrangement links TRBV4-1 to TRBJ2-3; no reliable D call. The V gene's germline CDR1 is MGHRA and CDR2 YSYEKL. There are 15 residues in the CDR3. V was cut by 1 base and J by 0 bases, with 8 bases left in between.

V and J are TRBV19 and TRBJ2-1; D possibly matches TRBD1 or TRBD2 (5 bases each). Germline V CDR1 and CDR2: LNHDA, SQIVND (reference sequence). Trimming took 3 bases from V and 9 from J, leaving 9 bases between them. CDR3 length: 12 amino acids. The CDR3, as DNA: TGTGCCAGTAGTATTTGGGGGAGTGAGCAGTTCTTC. It yields the protein CASSIWGSEQFF.

This clonotype was counted only a few times. The rearrangement joins TRBV2 to TRBJ1-5; unclear D gene. The V end was cut by 6 bases, the J end by 0 bases, with 9 bases between. This CDR3 has 14 residues. Germline V CDR1 and CDR2: SNHLY, FYNNEI. The CDR3 sequence: CASRVGNSNQPQHF. CDR3 sequence (DNA): TGTGCCAGCAGGGTCGGGAATAGCAATCAGCCCCAGCATTTT.

There are many counts of this clonotype. This CDR3 is CASTSPGGTDTQYF. The CDR3 DNA is TGTGCCAGCACCTCCCCCGGGGGGACAGATACGCAGTATTTT. The chain is built from TRBV25-1 and TRBJ2-3; TRBD2 aligns across 7 bases. The length of the CDR3 is 14 residues. Looked up from germline, CDR1 is MGHDK and CDR2 is SYGVNS. V was clipped by 7 bases and J by 3 bases; unmatched bases: 7.